The rows below give T cell receptor beta chains drawn from one sample of a study of identical twins. TCRdb independently ran MiXCR on the 5' RACE reads; one entry per CDR3 protein. This table holds hundreds of thousands of distinct CDR3 sequences, 9% to 15% found once. The data were also submitted as part of a second study, on yellow fever vaccine responses in identical twins.

The material sequenced was PBMCs. The receptor set was obtained from a woman aged 18-29 years in good health. Each CDR3 is given with its conserved first and last residue. D genes are given only for firm matches. Clone size appears in some rows only: once, few, many, or a class for an expanded clone.

V	D	size	length	J	CDR3	DNA
TRBV12-3/TRBV12-4	NA	many	12	TRBJ1-5	CASSLVFQPQHF	TGTGCCAGCAGTTTAGTTTTTCAGCCCCAGCATTTT
TRBV9	TRBD1	NA	15	TRBJ2-7	CASSPGGTGNYEQYF	TGTGCCAGCAGCCCAGGGGGGACAGGGAATTACGAGCAGTACTTC
TRBV27	TRBD2	few	15	TRBJ2-1	CASSLRLAGTNEQFF	TGTGCCAGCAGTTTGAGGCTAGCGGGTACAAATGAGCAGTTCTTC
TRBV10-3	TRBD2	NA	14	TRBJ2-3	CAIRTAGDLDTQYF	TGTGCCATCAGGACAGCGGGAGATTTGGATACGCAGTATTTT
TRBV7-2	NA	few	14	TRBJ2-3	CASSFEAPMLTQYF	TGTGCCAGCAGCTTTGAGGCTCCAATGTTGACGCAGTATTTT
TRBV15	NA	many	16	TRBJ2-3	CATSRDQGDRTDTQYF	TGTGCCACCAGCAGAGATCAAGGGGATCGCACAGATACGCAGTATTTT
TRBV5-1	NA	NA	19	TRBJ2-1	CASSFRGGYSVEDYNEQFF	TGCGCCAGCAGCTTCCGCGGGGGCTACTCAGTGGAGGACTACAATGAGCAGTTCTTC
TRBV7-9	TRBD1	many	16	TRBJ2-3	CASSPGQGRVTDTQYF	TGTGCCAGCAGCCCAGGACAGGGGAGAGTAACAGATACGCAGTATTTT
TRBV3-1	TRBD1	few	16	TRBJ1-1	CASSLGQGLPNTEAFF	TGTGCCAGCAGCCTCGGACAGGGGTTGCCAAACACTGAAGCTTTCTTT
TRBV25-1	NA	NA	17	TRBJ2-7	CASSGPDIFQYSYEQYF	TGTGCCAGCAGCGGTCCGGACATCTTCCAATACTCCTACGAGCAGTACTTC
TRBV4-1	NA	few	16	TRBJ2-1	CASSQLDIVTYNEQFF	TGCGCCAGCAGCCAATTAGACATAGTAACCTACAATGAGCAGTTCTTC
TRBV11-2	NA	few	14	TRBJ2-3	CASSQRILADTQYF	TGTGCCAGCAGCCAACGAATACTAGCAGATACGCAGTATTTT
TRBV12-3/TRBV12-4	NA	many	14	TRBJ2-1	CASLRVTADNEQFF	TGTGCCAGCCTTAGGGTCACGGCAGACAATGAGCAGTTCTTC
TRBV20-1	TRBD1	NA	17	TRBJ2-7	CSARPHGGTGAAYEQYF	TGCAGTGCTAGACCTCACGGGGGGACAGGGGCGGCCTACGAGCAGTACTTC
TRBV4-1	NA	NA	15	TRBJ2-1	CASSQVPSAYNEQFF	TGCGCCAGCAGCCAAGTGCCTAGCGCGTACAATGAGCAGTTCTTC
TRBV7-9	NA	few	17	TRBJ2-1	CASSLGGRWISYNEQFF	TGTGCCAGCAGCTTAGGAGGTCGATGGATATCCTACAATGAGCAGTTCTTC
TRBV3-1	TRBD1	NA	13	TRBJ2-7	CASSPDRVGEQYF	TGTGCCAGCAGCCCCGACAGGGTCGGGGAGCAGTACTTC
TRBV6-2/TRBV6-3	TRBD2	few	13	TRBJ2-7	CASRPSGLYEQYF	TGTGCCAGCAGGCCCTCGGGACTATACGAGCAGTACTTC
TRBV9	TRBD1	NA	15	TRBJ1-1	CASSSHADRGTEAFF	TGTGCCAGCAGCTCCCATGCGGACAGGGGCACTGAAGCTTTCTTT
TRBV27	NA	NA	14	TRBJ2-3	CASSWLASTDTQYF	TGTGCCAGCAGTTGGCTAGCGAGCACAGATACGCAGTATTTT
TRBV27	NA	NA	16	TRBJ2-2	CASSPPSALGTGELFF	TGTGCCAGCAGTCCCCCGTCAGCCCTCGGTACCGGGGAGCTGTTTTTT
TRBV7-6	TRBD2	NA	14	TRBJ2-7	CASSLGGSIYEQYF	TGTGCCAGCTCTTTGGGGGGGTCCATCTACGAGCAGTACTTC
TRBV20-1	NA	few	15	TRBJ2-7	CSARGRRGVRYEQYF	TGCAGTGCTAGAGGGAGAAGGGGGGTAAGGTACGAGCAGTACTTC
TRBV12-3/TRBV12-4	NA	many	13	TRBJ1-1	CASSLPLNTEAFF	TGTGCCAGCAGTTTACCCTTGAACACTGAAGCTTTCTTT
TRBV12-3/TRBV12-4	NA	NA	12	TRBJ1-2	CASRRGGDGYTF	TGTGCCAGCAGGCGAGGAGGGGATGGCTACACCTTC
TRBV5-1	NA	NA	14	TRBJ2-5	CASSLPTGIETQYF	TGCGCCAGCAGCCTCCCAACAGGGATAGAGACCCAGTACTTC
TRBV6-1	TRBD2	NA	17	TRBJ2-1	CASSGGLAGDSYNEQFF	TGTGCCAGCAGTGGGGGACTAGCGGGAGACTCCTACAATGAGCAGTTCTTC
TRBV7-6	TRBD1	many	15	TRBJ2-1	CASSRTGGFRNEQFF	TGTGCCAGCAGCCGCACAGGGGGGTTTAGGAATGAGCAGTTCTTC
TRBV29-1	NA	few	14	TRBJ2-5	CSVVRSAGRETQYF	TGCAGCGTTGTAAGGTCGGCGGGAAGAGAGACCCAGTACTTC
TRBV6-5	NA	few	14	TRBJ1-2	CASSYRVTNYGYTF	TGTGCCAGCAGTTACAGGGTTACGAACTATGGCTACACCTTC
TRBV12-3/TRBV12-4	NA	few	15	TRBJ1-1	CASSHRAQGHTEAFF	TGTGCCAGCAGTCATCGGGCACAGGGACACACTGAAGCTTTCTTT
TRBV7-8	TRBD2	NA	15	TRBJ2-5	CASSLIGGGGETQYF	TGTGCCAGCAGCTTAATCGGCGGGGGTGGCGAGACCCAGTACTTC
TRBV6-1	TRBD2	NA	15	TRBJ2-1	CASSVETSGYNEQFF	TGTGCCAGCAGTGTGGAGACTAGCGGATACAATGAGCAGTTCTTC
TRBV20-1	NA	many	12	TRBJ1-1	CSAVPDLDEAFF	TGCAGTGCAGTCCCGGATTTGGATGAAGCTTTCTTT
TRBV10-3	TRBD1	NA	13	TRBJ2-7	CAIRPTGGYEQYF	TGTGCCATCAGACCAACAGGGGGCTACGAGCAGTACTTC
TRBV5-1	NA	few	15	TRBJ1-4	CASSLEGNTNEKLFF	TGCGCCAGCAGCTTGGAGGGGAACACTAATGAAAAACTGTTTTTT
TRBV7-9	NA	few	11	TRBJ1-4	CASSSSEKLFF	TGTGCCAGCAGCTCCAGTGAAAAACTGTTTTTT
TRBV12-3/TRBV12-4	NA	NA	15	TRBJ2-1	CASSGFRVSYNEQFF	TGTGCCAGCAGTGGATTCAGGGTATCCTACAATGAGCAGTTCTTC
TRBV12-3/TRBV12-4	TRBD1	NA	12	TRBJ2-7	CASSYGTVEQYF	TGTGCCAGCAGCTATGGGACAGTCGAGCAGTACTTC
TRBV7-9	NA	few	16	TRBJ2-5	CASSPSSGQTKETQYF	TGTGCCAGCAGCCCCAGCTCCGGACAGACAAAAGAGACCCAGTACTTC
TRBV5-6	NA	few	11	TRBJ2-1	CASSWGHEQFF	TGTGCCAGCAGCTGGGGTCATGAGCAGTTCTTC
TRBV24-1	TRBD2	few	16	TRBJ2-7	CATSGAGTSGTDEQYF	TGTGCCACCAGTGGTGCCGGGACTAGCGGGACCGACGAGCAGTACTTC
TRBV6-1	NA	NA	15	TRBJ2-1	CASSELGSSYNEQFF	TGTGCCAGCAGTGAATTGGGATCTTCCTACAATGAGCAGTTCTTC
TRBV9	NA	few	15	TRBJ2-5	CASSVAASAKETQYF	TGTGCCAGCAGCGTAGCGGCTAGCGCTAAAGAGACCCAGTACTTC
TRBV21-1	NA	few	15	TRBJ1-4	CASSSVRAHNEKLFF	TGTGCCAGCAGCTCCGTCCGGGCCCATAATGAAAAACTGTTTTTT
TRBV6-1	TRBD1	few	14	TRBJ2-3	CASRNTGGTDTQYF	TGTGCCAGCAGGAATACAGGGGGCACAGATACGCAGTATTTT
TRBV12-3/TRBV12-4	NA	NA	13	TRBJ2-7	CASSLLDRYEQYF	TGTGCCAGCAGCTTATTGGACCGATACGAGCAGTACTTC
TRBV9	NA	few	19	TRBJ1-3	CASSVGPVVGTFSGNTIYF	TGTGCCAGCAGCGTAGGACCCGTCGTGGGGACCTTCTCTGGAAACACCATATATTTT
TRBV10-1	TRBD1	NA	15	TRBJ2-7	CASSESGTGAYEQYF	TGCGCCAGCAGTGAGTCCGGGACAGGGGCTTACGAGCAGTACTTC
TRBV20-1	NA	NA	13	TRBJ2-3	CSAPDNGADTQYF	TGCAGTGCCCCCGACAACGGCGCAGATACGCAGTATTTT
TRBV20-1	NA	few	15	TRBJ2-7	CSARDNPWNSYEQYF	TGCAGTGCTAGAGATAATCCATGGAACTCCTACGAGCAGTACTTC
TRBV20-1	TRBD2	few	16	TRBJ2-1	CSARDPTSWGLDEQFF	TGCAGTGCTAGAGATCCGACTAGCTGGGGACTCGATGAGCAGTTCTTC
TRBV12-3/TRBV12-4	TRBD1	NA	15	TRBJ2-3	CASTSGQGRTDTQYF	TGTGCCAGCACCAGCGGACAGGGACGGACAGATACGCAGTATTTT
TRBV25-1	TRBD2	few	19	TRBJ2-1	CASSELGLAGPRPYNEQFF	TGTGCCAGCAGTGAACTGGGACTAGCGGGACCCAGGCCCTACAATGAGCAGTTCTTC
TRBV7-2	TRBD2	NA	15	TRBJ2-4	CASSSGLAGINIQYF	TGTGCCAGCAGCTCTGGACTAGCGGGGATAAACATTCAGTACTTC
TRBV5-1	TRBD1	NA	16	TRBJ2-1	CASSLRTGLTYNEQFF	TGCGCCAGCAGCTTAAGGACAGGCCTAACCTACAATGAGCAGTTCTTC
TRBV28	TRBD2	NA	16	TRBJ2-1	CASSPGSGSSYNEQFF	TGTGCCAGCAGTCCCGGTAGCGGGAGCTCCTACAATGAGCAGTTCTTC
TRBV13	NA	few	12	TRBJ1-1	CASSTRNAEAFF	TGTGCCAGCAGCACTAGAAACGCTGAAGCTTTCTTT
TRBV12-3/TRBV12-4	TRBD2	many	15	TRBJ2-4	CASSPFSGREDIQYF	TGTGCCAGCAGTCCTTTTTCGGGGAGGGAGGACATTCAGTACTTC